These 30 T cell receptor beta chains were all obtained from the same sample, sequenced in a study of CD8+ T cells in alopecia areata (dated by TCRdb to the late 2010s). Library construction relied on the immunoSEQ multiplex PCR assay. To provide template for TCR sequencing, every sample had RNA extracted and reverse transcribed into cDNA. TCRdb provides this immuneACCESS table in a form limited to in-frame rearrangements. Some clones are lacking; in checked studies, under half of them reflect an unresolved V gene, and why the rest are absent is not known. This sample lists around 150,000 clones; 55% to 75% were detected once. In total, the top ten clones hold 14% of the sample. The time point label on this specimen signifies: around 22 weeks on oral tofacitinib. What this sample's treatment or condition label stands for: oral pan-JAK inhibitor, 5-10 mg twice daily. The specimen comprised CD4+ T cells sorted from blood, sampled at week 24, from a patient treated with tofacitinib. The receptors derive from a human donor with alopecia areata.

V and J are TRBV7-2 and TRBJ2-5; D perhaps matches TRBD1 (5 bases). Trimming removed 2 bases at V and 2 bases at J, with 12 bases between. The CDR3 is made up of 15 amino acids. CDR1 and CDR2 (germline): SGHTA, FQGNSA. CDR3 DNA sequence: TGTGCCAGCAGCTTACGCGCAGGGCGTCAAGAGACCCAGTACTTC. Protein sequence: CASSLRAGRQETQYF.

This clone occurred a few times. The chain is built from TRBV29-1 and TRBJ1-1; D may be TRBD1 (5 bases). CDR1 SQVTM and CDR2 ANQGSEA come from the germline V gene. The V and J ends lost 1 base and 6 bases respectively, with 12 bases between them. This CDR3 region has 13 residues. The CDR3 sequence is CSVEGRQSSEAFF. In DNA, the CDR3 is TGCAGCGTTGAAGGCCGACAGAGTTCTGAAGCTTTCTTT.

The V and J genes are TRBV4-2 and TRBJ2-5; 9 bases fit TRBD2. The germline gives CDR1 LGHNA, CDR2 YNFKEQ. The CDR3 is 16 amino acids. V was pared by 0 bases and J by 5 bases, with 7 bases of the junction left unmatched. The CDR3 here is CASSQDSAGGMETQYF. CDR3 coding DNA: TGTGCCAGCAGCCAAGATTCGGCGGGGGGGATGGAGACCCAGTACTTC.

This chain uses TRBV23-1 with TRBJ1-2; D unresolved. TRBV23-1 is assigned to the ORF class and has an uncertain function. V gave up 6 bases and J gave up 4 bases, with 3 bases separating them. This CDR3 comprises 10 residues. The CDR3 is CASSPYGYTF. CDR3 nucleotides: TGCGCCAGCAGCCCCTATGGCTACACCTTC.

This clone occurred a few times. This chain connects TRBV9 to TRBJ2-2, with D possibly matching TRBD2 (6 bases). CDR1 is SGDLS, CDR2 YYNGEE, per germline. The CDR3 is 14 amino acids. V was clipped by 3 bases and J by 3 bases, with 9 bases between them. The CDR3: CASSAGLYTGELFF. CDR3 in DNA: TGTGCCAGCAGCGCGGGACTCTACACCGGGGAGCTGTTTTTT.

This chain uses TRBV4-2 with TRBJ2-5, with 7 positions matching TRBD1. CDR1 is LGHNA and CDR2 is YNFKEQ in the germline V gene. The junction had 5 bases not matched to a gene; V was cut back by 4 bases and J by 3 bases. The CDR3 is 14 residues long. The CDR3 region has the DNA TGTGCCAGCAGCCCTGGACAGGTCAAAGAGACCCAGTACTTC. It encodes CASSPGQVKETQYF.

V and J are TRBV29-1 and TRBJ1-1; TRBD1 aligns across 9 bases. V was pared by 4 bases and J by 5 bases, with 14 bases of the junction left unmatched. Germline CDR1 is SQVTM and CDR2 is ANQGSEA. CDR3 size: 16 residues. CDR3 nucleotides: TGCAGCGTTGCATACCCGACAGGGGGACTTGAGACTGAAGCTTTCTTT. Its translation: CSVAYPTGGLETEAFF. The full variable domain, rest sourced from reference TRBV29-1 and TRBJ1-1, is SAVISQKPSRDICQRGTSLTIQCQVDSQVTMMFWYRQQPGQSLTLIATANQGSEATYESGFVIDKFPISRPNLTFSTLTVSNMSPEDSSIYLCSVAYPTGGLETEAFFGQGTRLTVV.

The rearrangement links TRBV29-1 to TRBJ2-2, with 7 bases matching TRBD2. Germline values: CDR1 SQVTM, CDR2 ANQGSEA. V dropped 2 bases and J dropped 7; count of bases not matched to a gene: 19. The CDR3 consists of 18 residues. DNA of the CDR3: TGCAGCGTTGAACCCTCGGGGTGGGGAGGGGTGTATGTCGGGGAGCTGTTTTTT. This translates into CSVEPSGWGGVYVGELFF.

The rearrangement joins TRBV9 to TRBJ1-1, with 7 bases matching TRBD1. Looked up from germline, CDR1 is SGDLS and CDR2 is YYNGEE. V was pared by 0 bases and J by 2 bases, with 7 bases of the junction left unmatched. This CDR3 has 16 amino acids. This CDR3 is CASSVGSGTANTEAFF. The DNA of the CDR3 is TGTGCCAGCAGCGTAGGATCCGGGACAGCAAACACTGAAGCTTTCTTT. Full variable domain (missing parts from reference TRBV9 and TRBJ1-1): DSGVTQTPKHLITATGQRVTLRCSPRSGDLSVYWYQQSLDQGLQFLIQYYNGEERAKGNILERFSAQQFPDLHSELNLSSLELGDSALYFCASSVGSGTANTEAFFGQGTRLTVV.

This clone was detected only a few times. CDR3 nucleotide sequence: TGCAGCGTTCACAGGGGGGGAGGGACCTACGAGCAGTACTTC. It encodes CSVHRGGGTYEQYF. V is TRBV29-1 and J is TRBJ2-7, with D maybe TRBD1 (8 bases). Trimming removed 5 bases from V and 2 bases from J, with 16 bases in between. The CDR3 sequence is 14 residues long. The germline V gene has CDR1 SQVTM and CDR2 ANQGSEA.

This chain uses TRBV25-1 with TRBJ2-3, with 7 bases identical to TRBD2. CDR1 MGHDK and CDR2 SYGVNS come from the germline V gene. This CDR3 region has 17 residues. The trim removed 1 base at V and 2 bases at J, leaving 9 bases unmatched. DNA for the CDR3: TGTGCCAGCAGTGAATTATCTAGCGGTGCGCACACAGATACGCAGTATTTT. Translation: CASSELSSGAHTDTQYF.

V is TRBV30 and J is TRBJ2-7, with no clear D. With 5 bases removed from V and 7 bases from J, the gap between germline ends came to 6 bases. CDR3 length: 9 residues. Germline-derived CDR1 and CDR2 are GTSNPN and SVGIG (reference sequence). The CDR3 reads CAWRWEQYF. The CDR3 DNA is TGTGCCTGGCGTTGGGAGCAGTACTTC.

The chain joins TRBV15 to TRBJ1-4; a weak D match, TRBD1 (5 bases). V lost 3 bases to trimming and J lost 0 bases, with 11 bases between them. Germline assignment: CDR1 LNHNV and CDR2 YYDKDF (reference sequence). This CDR3 comprises 16 residues. This CDR3 reads CATSSGGTTTNEKLFF. In DNA form, the CDR3 reads TGTGCCACCAGCAGCGGAGGGACCACAACTAATGAAAAACTGTTTTTT.

The V call is TRBV30, the J call TRBJ2-3; D not certain. Trimming removed 3 bases at V and 1 base at J, with 14 bases between. The germline CDR1 and CDR2 sequences are GTSNPN and SVGIG (reference sequence). The CDR3 length is 15 residues. The CDR3 loop is CAWSLGLLGTDTQYF. As DNA, the CDR3 is TGTGCCTGGAGCCTAGGGCTACTTGGCACAGATACGCAGTATTTT.

This clone appeared a few times. The chain combines TRBV30 with TRBJ1-4; unclear D gene. Germline V gives CDR1 GTSNPN, CDR2 SVGIG (reference sequence). The CDR3 totals 11 residues. The ends were cut back, 2 bases at V and 7 bases at J, with 5 bases in the middle. The CDR3 protein is CAWSSPEKLFF. The CDR3 region has the DNA TGTGCCTGGAGTTCACCTGAAAAACTGTTTTTT. The full variable domain, completed using reference TRBV30 and TRBJ1-4, is SQTIHQWPATLVQPVGSPLSLECTVEGTSNPNLYWYRQAAGRGLQLLFYSVGIGQISSEVPQNLSASRPQDRQFILSSKKLLLSDSGFYLCAWSSPEKLFFGSGTQLSVL.

This clone came up a few times. This chain links TRBV6-1 with TRBJ1-4, with TRBD1 matching 10 bases. This CDR3 contains 14 residues. The V gene's germline CDR1 is MNHNS and CDR2 SASEGT. J lost 7 bases, V lost 5 bases, and 4 bases had no gene match. CDR3: CASSPWDRGEKLFF. CDR3 DNA: TGTGCCAGCAGTCCTTGGGACAGGGGTGAAAAACTGTTTTTT.

The chain combines TRBV11-2 with TRBJ2-3; unclear D gene. V lost 1 base and J 7 bases, leaving 6 bases between the germline ends. Per germline, CDR1 SGHAT and CDR2 FQNNGV. The CDR3 covers 12 residues. The DNA of the CDR3 is TGTGCCAGCAGCTTAGCTGGCAATACGCAGTATTTT. Translation: CASSLAGNTQYF.

This sequence joins TRBV2 and TRBJ1-5; 8 bases match TRBD1. V dropped 3 bases and J dropped 6; count of bases not matched to a gene: 7. CDR3 length: 15 amino acids. The germline CDR1 and CDR2 sequences are SNHLY and FYNNEI. CDR3 nucleotides: TGTGCCAGCAGTGATCAGGGGGCGCGGGTTCAGCCCCAGCATTTT. Translating gives CASSDQGARVQPQHF.

This chain links TRBV5-6 with TRBJ2-2; no definite D call. The CDR3 is 17 amino acids. The V end lost 3 bases, the J end lost 7 bases, and 22 bases lay between the germline ends. Per the germline V gene, CDR1 is SGHDT and CDR2 is YYEEEE. The CDR3 coding sequence is TGTGCCAGCAGCTCTACCCTGGGTCCTCGAGTGATCGGGGAGCTGTTTTTT. Translated: CASSSTLGPRVIGELFF. Full variable domain (remainder filled in from reference TRBV5-6 and TRBJ2-2): DAGVTQSPTHLIKTRGQQVTLRCSPKSGHDTVSWYQQALGQGPQFIFQYYEEEERQRGNFPDRFSGHQFPNYSSELNVNALLLGDSALYLCASSSTLGPRVIGELFFGEGSRLTVL.

The chain links TRBV6-5 to TRBJ1-1; D ambiguous. The germline V gene encodes CDR1 MNHEY and CDR2 SVGAGI. The germline V and J ends were trimmed by 3 bases and 0 bases, with 14 bases remaining between them. The CDR3 extends over 16 amino acids. CDR3 region: CASSYSVGRMNTEAFF. DNA of the CDR3: TGTGCCAGCAGTTATTCAGTGGGCAGAATGAACACTGAAGCTTTCTTT.

This clone was seen more than once but under ten times. This chain's CDR3 is CSVLTGRSGEAFF. The CDR3 nucleotides are TGCAGCGTCCTAACAGGGCGGTCCGGTGAAGCTTTCTTT. The chain employs TRBV29-1 and TRBJ1-1; a weak D match, TRBD1 (6 bases). Germline V gives CDR1 SQVTM, CDR2 ANQGSEA. The ends were cut back, 6 bases at V and 7 bases at J, with 18 bases in the middle. CDR3 size: 13 residues. Full variable domain (missing parts from reference TRBV29-1 and TRBJ1-1): SAVISQKPSRDICQRGTSLTIQCQVDSQVTMMFWYRQQPGQSLTLIATANQGSEATYESGFVIDKFPISRPNLTFSTLTVSNMSPEDSSIYLCSVLTGRSGEAFFGQGTRLTVV.

Only one count was recorded for this clone. The V and J genes are TRBV5-1 and TRBJ2-1, with 9 bases aligning to TRBD1. The CDR3 covers 13 residues. V lost 4 bases and J lost 6; bases outside the gene matches: 2. Germline V lookup: CDR1 SGHRS, CDR2 YFSETQ. CDR3 DNA: TGCGCCAGCAGCACGGACAGGGGCAATGAGCAGTTCTTC. Its translation: CASSTDRGNEQFF. The full variable domain, in which reference TRBV5-1 and TRBJ2-1 provide the parts outside the CDR3, is KAGVTQTPRYLIKTRGQQVTLSCSPISGHRSVSWYQQTPGQGLQFLFEYFSETQRNKGNFPGRFSGRQFSNSRSEMNVSTLELGDSALYLCASSTDRGNEQFFGPGTRLTVL.

The chain couples TRBV29-1 to TRBJ1-1; D is possibly TRBD1 (6 bases). CDR3 length: 13 residues. Between the trimmed V and J ends, which lost 6 bases and 0 bases, there was a span of 11 bases. Germline V gene data show CDR1 as SQVTM and CDR2 as ANQGSEA. The CDR3 DNA is TGCAGCGTCGGGACAAGAATGAACACTGAAGCTTTCTTT. Translation gives CSVGTRMNTEAFF.

The rearrangement uses TRBV5-6 and TRBJ2-5; D is perhaps TRBD1 (5 bases). Germline CDR1 and CDR2: SGHDT and YYEEEE. Trimming removed 2 bases at V and 3 bases at J, with 8 bases between. CDR3 size: 13 residues. CDR3 nucleotides: TGTGCCAGCAGCTTACTCAGGGAAGAGACCCAGTACTTC. Amino acid sequence: CASSLLREETQYF. Together with reference TRBV5-6 and TRBJ2-5, the CDR3 gives the full variable domain: DAGVTQSPTHLIKTRGQQVTLRCSPKSGHDTVSWYQQALGQGPQFIFQYYEEEERQRGNFPDRFSGHQFPNYSSELNVNALLLGDSALYLCASSLLREETQYFGPGTRLLVL.

The J gene is TRBJ2-1, the V gene TRBV5-1, with 9 nucleotides matching TRBD1. This CDR3 contains 17 residues. After removal of 6 bases from V and 7 bases from J, the junction contained 17 bases not matched to a gene. Per the germline V gene, CDR1 is SGHRS and CDR2 is YFSETQ. DNA of the CDR3: TGCGCCAGCACCGGGACAGGGAAGGGTAACTTGAGGAATGAGCAGTTCTTC. Encoded protein: CASTGTGKGNLRNEQFF.

This clone was observed many times. The CDR3 nucleotides read TGTGCCAGTTACGCGGGACAAGGGAACAATGAGCAGTTCTTC. This sequence encodes CASYAGQGNNEQFF. This rearrangement joins TRBV2 to TRBJ2-1; D could derive from TRBD1 or TRBD2 (6 bases each). Per the germline V gene, CDR1 is SNHLY and CDR2 is FYNNEI. This CDR3 has 14 amino acids. With 9 bases removed from V and 5 bases from J, the gap between germline ends came to 17 bases.

This clone was counted a few times. The chain links TRBV2 to TRBJ2-1; D unresolved. V was pared by 4 bases and J by 6 bases, with 7 bases between. Germline values: CDR1 SNHLY, CDR2 FYNNEI. The CDR3 loop spans 12 amino acids. In DNA, the CDR3 is TGTGCCAGCAGTGGGCAGGCCAATGAGCAGTTCTTC. It specifies CASSGQANEQFF.

The chain combines TRBV30 with TRBJ2-3; weak D call: TRBD2 (6 bases). CDR1 and CDR2 (germline): GTSNPN, SVGIG (reference sequence). Deletions cut 4 bases from V and 2 bases from J, with 13 bases between. This CDR3 comprises 14 residues. The CDR3 is CAWMRGGYTDTQYF. The CDR3 nucleotides read TGTGCCTGGATGCGGGGCGGATACACAGATACGCAGTATTTT.

The chain combines TRBV5-1 with TRBJ2-5; D is unclear. The CDR3 sequence is 15 residues long. Germline V gives CDR1 SGHRS, CDR2 YFSETQ. V was clipped by 3 bases and J by 5 bases, with 17 bases between them. CDR3 in DNA: TGCGCCAGCAGCTCGAGCAATCTACAATTGGAGACCCAGTACTTC. It is translated as CASSSSNLQLETQYF.

V and J are TRBV27 and TRBJ2-7; the D is unclear. Germline CDR1 and CDR2: MNHEY and SMNVEV (reference sequence). The CDR3 is 19 amino acids. V was pared by 4 bases and J by 0 bases, with 25 bases between. Here the CDR3 reads CASSSIISSRWESSYEQYF. Written as DNA, the CDR3 is TGTGCCAGCAGTTCGATTATATCGTCTCGTTGGGAAAGCTCCTACGAGCAGTACTTC.